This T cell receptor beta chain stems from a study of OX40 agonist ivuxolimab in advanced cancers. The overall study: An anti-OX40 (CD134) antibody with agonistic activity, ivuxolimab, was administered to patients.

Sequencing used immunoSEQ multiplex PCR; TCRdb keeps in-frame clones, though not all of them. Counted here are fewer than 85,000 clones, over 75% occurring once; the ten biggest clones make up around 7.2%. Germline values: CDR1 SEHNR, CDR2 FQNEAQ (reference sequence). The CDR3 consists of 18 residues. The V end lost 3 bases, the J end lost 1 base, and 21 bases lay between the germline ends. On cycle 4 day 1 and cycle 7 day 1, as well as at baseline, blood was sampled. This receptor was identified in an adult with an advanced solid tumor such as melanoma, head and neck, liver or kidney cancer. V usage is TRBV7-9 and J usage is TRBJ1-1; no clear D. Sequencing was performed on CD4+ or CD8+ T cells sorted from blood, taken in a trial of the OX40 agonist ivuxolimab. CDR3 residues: CASSFTSSLRAANTEAFF. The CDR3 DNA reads TGTGCCAGCAGCTTTACTTCATCCCTGAGGGCAGCGAACACTGAAGCTTTCTTT.